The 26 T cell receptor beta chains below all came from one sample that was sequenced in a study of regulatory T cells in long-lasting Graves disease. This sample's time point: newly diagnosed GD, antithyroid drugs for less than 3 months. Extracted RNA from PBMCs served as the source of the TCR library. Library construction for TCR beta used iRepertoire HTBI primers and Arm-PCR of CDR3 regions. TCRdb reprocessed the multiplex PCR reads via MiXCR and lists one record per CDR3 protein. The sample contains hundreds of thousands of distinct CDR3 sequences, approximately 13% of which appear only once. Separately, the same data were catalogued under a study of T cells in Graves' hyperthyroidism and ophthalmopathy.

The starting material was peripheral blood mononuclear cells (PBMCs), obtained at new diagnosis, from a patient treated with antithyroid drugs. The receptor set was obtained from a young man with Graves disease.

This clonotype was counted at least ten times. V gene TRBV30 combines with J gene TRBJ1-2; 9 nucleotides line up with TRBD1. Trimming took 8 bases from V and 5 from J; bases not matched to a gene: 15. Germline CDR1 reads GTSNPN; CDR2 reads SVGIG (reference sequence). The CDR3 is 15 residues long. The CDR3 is CAVKGGTGSGYGYTF. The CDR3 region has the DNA TGTGCCGTCAAAGGTGGGACAGGGAGCGGGTATGGCTACACCTTC. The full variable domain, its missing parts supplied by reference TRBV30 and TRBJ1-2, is SQTIHQWPATLVQPVGSPLSLECTVEGTSNPNLYWYRQAAGRGLQLLFYSVGIGQISSEVPQNLSASRPQDRQFILSSKKLLLSDSGFYLCAVKGGTGSGYGYTFGSGTRLTVV.

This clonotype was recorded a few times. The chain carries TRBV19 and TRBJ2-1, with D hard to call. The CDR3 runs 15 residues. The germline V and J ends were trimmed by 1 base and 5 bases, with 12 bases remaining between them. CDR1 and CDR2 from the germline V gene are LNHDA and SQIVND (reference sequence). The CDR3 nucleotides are TGTGCCAGTAGTATAGGTAGGGTCGTCCACAATGAGCAGTTCTTC. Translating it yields CASSIGRVVHNEQFF.

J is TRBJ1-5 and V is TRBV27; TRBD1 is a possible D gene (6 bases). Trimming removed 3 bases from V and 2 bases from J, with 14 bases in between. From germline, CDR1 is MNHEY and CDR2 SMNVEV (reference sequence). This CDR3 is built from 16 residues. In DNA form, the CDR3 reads TGTGCCAGCAGTTTGCGGGGGGCGCGAGGCAATCAGCCCCAGCATTTT. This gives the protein CASSLRGARGNQPQHF.

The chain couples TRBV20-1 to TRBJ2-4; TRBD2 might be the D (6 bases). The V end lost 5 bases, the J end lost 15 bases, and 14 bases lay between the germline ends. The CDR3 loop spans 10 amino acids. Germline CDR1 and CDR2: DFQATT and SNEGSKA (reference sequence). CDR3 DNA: TGCAGTGCTTTGACTAGTTACCCGTACTTC. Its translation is CSALTSYPYF.

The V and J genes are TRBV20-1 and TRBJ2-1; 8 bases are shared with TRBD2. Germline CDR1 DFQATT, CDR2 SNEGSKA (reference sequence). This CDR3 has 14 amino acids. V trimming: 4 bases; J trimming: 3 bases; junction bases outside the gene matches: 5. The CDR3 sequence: CSATPSGSYNEQFF. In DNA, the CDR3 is TGCAGTGCTACCCCAAGCGGGAGCTACAATGAGCAGTTCTTC.

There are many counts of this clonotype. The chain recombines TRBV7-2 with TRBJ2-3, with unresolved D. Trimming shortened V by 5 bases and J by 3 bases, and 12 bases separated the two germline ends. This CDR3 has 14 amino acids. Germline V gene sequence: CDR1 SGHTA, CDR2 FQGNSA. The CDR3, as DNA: TGTGCCAGCAGCGACGGACCGGGTACAGATACGCAGTATTTT. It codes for CASSDGPGTDTQYF.

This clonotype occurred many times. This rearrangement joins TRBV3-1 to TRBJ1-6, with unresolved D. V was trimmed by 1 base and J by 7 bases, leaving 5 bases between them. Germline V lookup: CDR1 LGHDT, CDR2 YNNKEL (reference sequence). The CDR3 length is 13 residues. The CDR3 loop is CASSQVPNSPLHF. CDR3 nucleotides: TGTGCCAGCAGCCAAGTCCCGAATTCACCCCTCCACTTT.

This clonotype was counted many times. The CDR3 nucleotides are TGTGCCAGCAGTCCGAGGGCCCTGGGCGAGCAGTACTTC. This sequence encodes CASSPRALGEQYF. The V gene is TRBV7-3, the J gene TRBJ2-7, with D perhaps matching TRBD2 (5 bases). Trimming removed 6 bases at V and 6 bases at J, with 15 bases between. Germline V lookup: CDR1 SGHTA, CDR2 FQGTGA. The CDR3 loop spans 13 amino acids.

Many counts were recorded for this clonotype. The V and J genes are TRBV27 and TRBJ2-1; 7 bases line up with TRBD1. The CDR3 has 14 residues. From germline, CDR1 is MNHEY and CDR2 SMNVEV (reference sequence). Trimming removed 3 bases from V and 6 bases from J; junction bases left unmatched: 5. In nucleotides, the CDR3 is TGTGCCAGCAGTTTGACAGGGTTGTCCAATGAGCAGTTCTTC. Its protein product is CASSLTGLSNEQFF.

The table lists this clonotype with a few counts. The CDR3 sequence is CASSSGQLNNSPLHF. Written as DNA, the CDR3 is TGCGCCAGCAGCTCGGGACAGCTAAATAATTCACCCCTCCACTTT. The V and J genes are TRBV5-1 and TRBJ1-6; 7 bases match TRBD1. CDR1 SGHRS and CDR2 YFSETQ come from the germline V gene. V was clipped by 3 bases and J by 5 bases; unmatched bases: 5. This CDR3 contains 15 residues.

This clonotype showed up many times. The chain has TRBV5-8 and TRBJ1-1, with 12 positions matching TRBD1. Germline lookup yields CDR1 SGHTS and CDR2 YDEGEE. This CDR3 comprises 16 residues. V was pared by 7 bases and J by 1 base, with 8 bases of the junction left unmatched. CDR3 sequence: CASRARDRGRNTEAFF. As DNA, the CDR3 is TGTGCCAGCCGGGCGCGGGACAGGGGGCGGAACACTGAAGCTTTCTTT.

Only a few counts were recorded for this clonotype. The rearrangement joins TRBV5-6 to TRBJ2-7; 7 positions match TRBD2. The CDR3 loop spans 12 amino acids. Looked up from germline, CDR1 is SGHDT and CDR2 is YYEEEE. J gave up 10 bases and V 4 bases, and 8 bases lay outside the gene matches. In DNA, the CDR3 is TGTGCCAGCAGCCCAGGGACTACACAACAGTACTTC. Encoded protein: CASSPGTTQQYF.

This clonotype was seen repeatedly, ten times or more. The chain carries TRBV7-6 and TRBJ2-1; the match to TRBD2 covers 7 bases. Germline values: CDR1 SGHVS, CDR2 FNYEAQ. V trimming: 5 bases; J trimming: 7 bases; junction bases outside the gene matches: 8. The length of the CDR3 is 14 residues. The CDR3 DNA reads TGTGCCAGCAGCATGGGGGGGGGAAGGAATGAGCAGTTCTTC. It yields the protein CASSMGGGRNEQFF.

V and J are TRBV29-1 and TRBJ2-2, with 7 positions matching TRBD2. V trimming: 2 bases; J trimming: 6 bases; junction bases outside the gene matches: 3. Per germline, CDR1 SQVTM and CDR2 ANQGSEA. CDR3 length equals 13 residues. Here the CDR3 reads CSVEIREAGELFF. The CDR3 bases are TGCAGCGTTGAAATTCGGGAGGCCGGGGAGCTGTTTTTT.

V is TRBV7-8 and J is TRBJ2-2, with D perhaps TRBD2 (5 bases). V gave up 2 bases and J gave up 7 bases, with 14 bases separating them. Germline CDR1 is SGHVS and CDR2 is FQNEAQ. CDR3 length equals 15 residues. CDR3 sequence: CASSLSPSYGGELFF. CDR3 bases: TGTGCCAGCAGCTTAAGCCCTAGCTACGGCGGGGAGCTGTTTTTT.

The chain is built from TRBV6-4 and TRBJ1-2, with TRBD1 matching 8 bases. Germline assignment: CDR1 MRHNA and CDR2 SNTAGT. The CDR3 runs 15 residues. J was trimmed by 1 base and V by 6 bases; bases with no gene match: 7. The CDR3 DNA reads TGTGCCAGCAGAGGGACAGGTTCTGGTAACTATGGCTACACCTTC. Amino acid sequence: CASRGTGSGNYGYTF.

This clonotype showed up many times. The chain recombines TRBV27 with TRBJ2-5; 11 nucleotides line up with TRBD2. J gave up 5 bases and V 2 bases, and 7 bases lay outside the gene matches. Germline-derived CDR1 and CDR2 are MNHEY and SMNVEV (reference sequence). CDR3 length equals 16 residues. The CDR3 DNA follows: TGTGCCAGCAGTTTAAACCTAGCGGGAGGCTGGGAGACCCAGTACTTC. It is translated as CASSLNLAGGWETQYF.

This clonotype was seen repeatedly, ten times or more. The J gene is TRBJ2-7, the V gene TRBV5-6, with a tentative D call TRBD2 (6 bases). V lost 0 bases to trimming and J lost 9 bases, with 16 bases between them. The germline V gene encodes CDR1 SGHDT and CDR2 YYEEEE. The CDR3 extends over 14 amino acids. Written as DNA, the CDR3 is TGTGCCAGCAGCTTGGCGGGAGTGCCGTTGGGGCAGTACTTC. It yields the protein CASSLAGVPLGQYF.

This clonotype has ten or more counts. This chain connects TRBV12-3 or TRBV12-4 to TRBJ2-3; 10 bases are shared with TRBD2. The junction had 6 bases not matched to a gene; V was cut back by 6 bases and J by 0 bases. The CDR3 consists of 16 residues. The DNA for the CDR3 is TGTGCCAGCAGACCCACTAGCGGGGCTAGCACAGATACGCAGTATTTT. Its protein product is CASRPTSGASTDTQYF.

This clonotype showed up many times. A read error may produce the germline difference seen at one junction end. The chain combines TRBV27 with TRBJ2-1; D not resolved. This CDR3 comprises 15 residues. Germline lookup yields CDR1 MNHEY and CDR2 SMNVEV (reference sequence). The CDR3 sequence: CASRLFPRFYNEQFF. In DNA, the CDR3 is TGTGCCAGCAGATTATTCCCTCGATTCTACAATGAGCAGTTCTTC.

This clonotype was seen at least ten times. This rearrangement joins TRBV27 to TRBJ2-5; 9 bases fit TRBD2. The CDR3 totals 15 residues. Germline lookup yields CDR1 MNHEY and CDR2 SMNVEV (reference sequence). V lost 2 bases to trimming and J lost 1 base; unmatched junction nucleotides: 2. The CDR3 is CASSLTSGPQETQYF. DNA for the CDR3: TGTGCCAGCAGTTTAACTAGCGGGCCCCAAGAGACCCAGTACTTC.

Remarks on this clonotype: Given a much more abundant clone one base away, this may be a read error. The CDR3 loop reads CASSDLWLGETQYF. The CDR3 nucleotides are TGTGCCTCCAGTGATTTGTGGCTGGGGGAGACCCAGTACTTC. The genes are TRBV24-1 and TRBJ2-5, with unresolved D. This CDR3 region has 14 residues. Germline V gives CDR1 KGHDR, CDR2 SFDVKD.

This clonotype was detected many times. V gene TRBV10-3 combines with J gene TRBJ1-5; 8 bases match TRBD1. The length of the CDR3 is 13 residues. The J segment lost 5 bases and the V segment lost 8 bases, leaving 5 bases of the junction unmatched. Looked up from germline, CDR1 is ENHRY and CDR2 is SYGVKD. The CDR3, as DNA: TGTGCCATCCAGGACAGGGTAGATCAGCCCCAGCATTTT. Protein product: CAIQDRVDQPQHF.

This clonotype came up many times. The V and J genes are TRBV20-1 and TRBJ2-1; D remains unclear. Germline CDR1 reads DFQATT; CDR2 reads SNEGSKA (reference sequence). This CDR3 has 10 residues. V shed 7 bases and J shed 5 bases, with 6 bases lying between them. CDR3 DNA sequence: TGCAGTGTCTACGACAATGAGCAGTTCTTC. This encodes CSVYDNEQFF.

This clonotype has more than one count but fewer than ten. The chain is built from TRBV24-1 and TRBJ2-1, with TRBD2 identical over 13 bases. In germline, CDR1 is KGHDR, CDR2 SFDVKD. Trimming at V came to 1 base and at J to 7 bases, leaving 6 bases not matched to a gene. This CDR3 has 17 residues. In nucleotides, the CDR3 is TGTGCCACCAGTGATTTTCCGACTAGCGGGAGGCGGAATGAGCAGTTCTTC. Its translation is CATSDFPTSGRRNEQFF.

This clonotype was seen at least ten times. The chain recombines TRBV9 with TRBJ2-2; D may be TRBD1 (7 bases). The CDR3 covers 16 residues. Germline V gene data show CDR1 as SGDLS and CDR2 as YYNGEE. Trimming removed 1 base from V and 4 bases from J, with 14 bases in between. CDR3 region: CASSVYPQGGTGELFF. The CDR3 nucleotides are TGTGCCAGCAGCGTATACCCCCAGGGGGGCACCGGGGAGCTGTTTTTT.